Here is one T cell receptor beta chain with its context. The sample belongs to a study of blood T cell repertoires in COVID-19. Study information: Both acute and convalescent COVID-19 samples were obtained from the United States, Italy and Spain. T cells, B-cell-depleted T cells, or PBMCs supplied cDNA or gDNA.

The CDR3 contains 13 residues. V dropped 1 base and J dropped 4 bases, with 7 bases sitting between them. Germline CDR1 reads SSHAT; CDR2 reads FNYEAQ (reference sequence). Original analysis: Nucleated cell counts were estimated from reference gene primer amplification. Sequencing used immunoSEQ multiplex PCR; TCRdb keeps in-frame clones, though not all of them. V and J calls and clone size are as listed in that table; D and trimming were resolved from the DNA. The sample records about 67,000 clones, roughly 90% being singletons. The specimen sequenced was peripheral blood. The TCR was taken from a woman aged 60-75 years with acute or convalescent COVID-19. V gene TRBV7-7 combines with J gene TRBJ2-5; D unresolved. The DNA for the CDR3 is TGTGCCAGCAGCTTAGGGCGGATAGAGACCCAGTACTTC. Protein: CASSLGRIETQYF.